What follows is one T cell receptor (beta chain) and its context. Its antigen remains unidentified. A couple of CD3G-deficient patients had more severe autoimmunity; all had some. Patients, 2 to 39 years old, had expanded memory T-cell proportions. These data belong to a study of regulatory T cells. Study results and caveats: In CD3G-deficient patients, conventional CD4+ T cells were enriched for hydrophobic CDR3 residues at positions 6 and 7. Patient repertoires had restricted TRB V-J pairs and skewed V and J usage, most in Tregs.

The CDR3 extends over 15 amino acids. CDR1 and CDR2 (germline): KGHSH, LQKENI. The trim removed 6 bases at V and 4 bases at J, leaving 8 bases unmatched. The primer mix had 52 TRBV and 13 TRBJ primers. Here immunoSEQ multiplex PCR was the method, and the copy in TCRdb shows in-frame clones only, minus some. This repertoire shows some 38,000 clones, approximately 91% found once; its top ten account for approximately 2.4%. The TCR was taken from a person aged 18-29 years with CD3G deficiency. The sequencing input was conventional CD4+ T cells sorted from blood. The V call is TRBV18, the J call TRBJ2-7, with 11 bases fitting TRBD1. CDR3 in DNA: TGTGCCAGCTCGGCCGGGACAGGGGGTCAATACGAGCAGTACTTC. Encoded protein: CASSAGTGGQYEQYF.